The T cell receptor beta chain described here comes from a study of beta chain features in type 1 diabetes. Study-wide background: Under 140,000,000 sorted cells were examined across all samples.

General study findings and limits: Patients with Type 1 diabetes showed moderately but significantly shorter TCRB CDR3s in all four CD4+ subsets.

This clone was observed many times. Its specificity is unknown. V was shortened by 2 bases and J by 5 bases, with 10 bases between the two germline ends. From germline, CDR1 is MNHNY and CDR2 SVGAGI (reference sequence). CDR3 size: 14 residues. Reverse transcription of all isolated RNA meant that expressed TCRB transcripts were sequenced. This table comes from immunoSEQ multiplex PCR, and its TCRdb copy is limited to in-frame clones, with some not included. The data hold about 220,000 clones, with roughly a tenth observed a single time. The rearrangement links TRBV6-6 to TRBJ2-1; D possibly uses TRBD1 or TRBD2 (5 bases each). This receptor was identified in a man aged 18 to 35 in good health. Source material: central memory CD4+ T cells from blood. CDR3 DNA sequence: TGTGCCAGCAGTTACGGGTGGGACGACAATGAGCAGTTCTTC. It is translated as CASSYGWDDNEQFF.